This T cell receptor (beta chain) was captured by sequencing in a study of T cells after yellow fever vaccination. Overall study findings and caveats: Primary-vaccination clones mostly resurfaced post-booster (about 95% CD4, about 87% CD8).

The trim removed 2 bases at V and 12 bases at J, leaving 10 bases unmatched. The CDR3 is 14 residues long. The germline V gene encodes CDR1 SGHRS and CDR2 YFSETQ. A few counts support this clonotype. Its antigen is currently unknown. A single record per CDR3 protein comes from TCRdb applying MiXCR to the 5' RACE reads. Among about 260,000 distinct CDR3 sequences, about 5.2% were seen once, and the ten largest hold more than 3%. This sequence was found in a young man who received the YFV17D yellow fever vaccine. The sample here was CD4+ T cells sorted from PBMCs, taken on the day of the yellow fever booster vaccination. V usage is TRBV5-1 and J usage is TRBJ1-1, with 10 nucleotides matching TRBD1. The DNA of the CDR3 is TGCGCCAGCAGCTTACCCGGGACAGGGGCGACGACTTTCTTT. The encoded protein is CASSLPGTGATTFF.